The following is a T cell receptor beta chain sequence with its context. Its cognate antigen is unknown. One end of the junction varies from germline; a read error may be responsible. For each extraction, RNA and DNA were obtained together from about 19-30 mg of unsorted bulk tissue. Every patient had chronic HBV infection and was treatment-naive. From roughly 0.55 ug of total RNA, TCR beta-specific cDNA was reverse-transcribed using a constant-region primer. ARM-PCR was slightly modified, and three nested multiplex PCR rounds with it gave rise to the TCR beta libraries. Rounds one and two of PCR, each of roughly 11 cycles, were primed with TRBV1-TRBV30 forward primers and a C-beta reverse primer. TCRdb used MiXCR to reprocess the multiplex PCR reads, holding one entry per CDR3 protein. Of about 43,000 distinct CDR3 sequences detected, around 72% appear once; the ten largest clones hold 15% to 20%.

The sample comes from a study of tumor-infiltrating lymphocytes in primary liver carcinoma. Study summary: In every tissue type, samples returned a similar yield of roughly 3.65 to 7.13 million productive TCRbeta reads.

From germline, CDR1 is DFQATT and CDR2 SNEGSKA (reference sequence). The CDR3 is made up of 14 amino acids. Study-wide points: Lower overlap was observed for tumor-adjacent and tumor-blood pairs relative to tumor region pairs.

This chain uses TRBV20-1 with TRBJ2-1; D is undetermined. Sequenced: liver tumor tissue from sampling region 2. Indicated subset: tumor region T2, inferior pole. This receptor was identified in a middle-aged man with primary liver carcinoma and hepatitis B virus infection. The CDR3 DNA reads as TGCAGTGCCAAGCCCCCCGGGCCCTACAATGAGCGGTTCTTC. Translation: CSAKPPGPYNERFF.